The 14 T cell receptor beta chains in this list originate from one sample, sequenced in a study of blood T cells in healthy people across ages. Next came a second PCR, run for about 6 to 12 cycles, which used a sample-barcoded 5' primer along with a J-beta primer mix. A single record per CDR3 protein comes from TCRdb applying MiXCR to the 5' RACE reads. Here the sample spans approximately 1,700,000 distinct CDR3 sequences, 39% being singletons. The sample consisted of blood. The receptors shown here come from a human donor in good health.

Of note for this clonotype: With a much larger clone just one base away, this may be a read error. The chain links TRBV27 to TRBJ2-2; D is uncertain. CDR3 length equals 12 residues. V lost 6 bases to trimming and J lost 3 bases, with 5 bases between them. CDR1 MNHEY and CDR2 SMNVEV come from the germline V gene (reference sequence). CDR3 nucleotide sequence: TGTGCCAGCAGACTCCACACCGGGGAGCTGTTTTTT. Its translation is CASRLHTGELFF.

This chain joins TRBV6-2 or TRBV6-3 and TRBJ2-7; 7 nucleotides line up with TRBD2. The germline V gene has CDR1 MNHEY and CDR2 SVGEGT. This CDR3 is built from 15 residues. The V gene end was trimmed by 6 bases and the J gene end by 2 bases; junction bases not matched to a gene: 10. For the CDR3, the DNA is TGTGCCAGCAGGAGCCGGGACTACGCTACCTACGAGCAGTACTTC. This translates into CASRSRDYATYEQYF.

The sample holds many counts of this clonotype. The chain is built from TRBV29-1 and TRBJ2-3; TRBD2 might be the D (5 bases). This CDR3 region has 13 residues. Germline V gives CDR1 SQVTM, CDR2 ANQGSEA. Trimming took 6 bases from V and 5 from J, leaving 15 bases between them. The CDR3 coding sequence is TGCAGCGTAAAAGCGACTGGAGGAGATACGCAGTATTTT. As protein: CSVKATGGDTQYF.

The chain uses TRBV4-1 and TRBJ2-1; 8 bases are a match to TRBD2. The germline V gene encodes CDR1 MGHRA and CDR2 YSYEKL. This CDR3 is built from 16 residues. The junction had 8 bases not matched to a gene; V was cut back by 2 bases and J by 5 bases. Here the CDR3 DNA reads TGCGCCAGCAGCCAACCAGGCCGGACTAGCAACAATGAGCAGTTCTTC. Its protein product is CASSQPGRTSNNEQFF.

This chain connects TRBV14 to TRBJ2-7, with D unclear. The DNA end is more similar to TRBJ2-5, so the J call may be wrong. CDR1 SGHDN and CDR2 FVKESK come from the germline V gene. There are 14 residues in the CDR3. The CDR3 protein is CASSHWSKRETQYF. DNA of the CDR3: TGTGCCAGCAGCCACTGGTCGAAACGGGAGACCCAGTACTTC.

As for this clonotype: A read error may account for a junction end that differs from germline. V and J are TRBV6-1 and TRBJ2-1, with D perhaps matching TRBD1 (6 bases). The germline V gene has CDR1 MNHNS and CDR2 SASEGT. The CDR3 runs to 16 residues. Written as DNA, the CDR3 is TGTGCCAGCAGCCTAGGTAGCCAGGGGATTTACAATGAGCGGTTCTTC. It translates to CASSLGSQGIYNERFF.

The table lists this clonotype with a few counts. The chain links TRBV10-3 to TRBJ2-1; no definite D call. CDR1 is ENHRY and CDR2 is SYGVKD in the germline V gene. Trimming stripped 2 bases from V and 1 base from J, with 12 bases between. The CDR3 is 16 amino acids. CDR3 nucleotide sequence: TGTGCCATCAGTGAGGCCCCTTTAGGATCCTACAATGAGCAGTTCTTC. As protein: CAISEAPLGSYNEQFF.

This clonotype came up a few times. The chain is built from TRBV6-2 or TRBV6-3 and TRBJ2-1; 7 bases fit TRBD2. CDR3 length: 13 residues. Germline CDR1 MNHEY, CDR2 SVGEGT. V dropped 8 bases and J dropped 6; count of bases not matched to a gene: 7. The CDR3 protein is CASGEGSSNEQFF. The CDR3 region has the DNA TGTGCCAGCGGGGAGGGCAGTAGCAATGAGCAGTTCTTC.

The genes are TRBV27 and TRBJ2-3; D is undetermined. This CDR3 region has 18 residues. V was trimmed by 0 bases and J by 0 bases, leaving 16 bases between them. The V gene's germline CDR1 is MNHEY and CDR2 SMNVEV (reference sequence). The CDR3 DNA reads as TGTGCCAGCAGTTTATCTTCGCCATACTCTATAAGCACAGATACGCAGTATTTT. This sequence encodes CASSLSSPYSISTDTQYF.

The CDR3 loop reads CASSSYGTASRDQETQFF. The CDR3 DNA follows: TGTGCCAGCAGCTCGTATGGAACGGCTAGTAGGGACCAAGAGACCCAGTTCTTC. V and J are TRBV7-8 and TRBJ2-5; D may be TRBD1 or TRBD2 (5 bases each). The J call may be incorrect, as the DNA end agrees better with TRBJ2-1. CDR1 is SGHVS and CDR2 is FQNEAQ in the germline V gene. The CDR3 is 18 amino acids.

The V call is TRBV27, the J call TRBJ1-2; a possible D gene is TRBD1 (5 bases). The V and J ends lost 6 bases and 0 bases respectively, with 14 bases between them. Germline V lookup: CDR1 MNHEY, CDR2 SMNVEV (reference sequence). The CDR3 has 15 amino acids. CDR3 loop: CASSTLGDSNYGYTF. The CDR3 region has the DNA TGTGCCAGCAGCACCTTGGGGGACTCTAACTATGGCTACACCTTC.

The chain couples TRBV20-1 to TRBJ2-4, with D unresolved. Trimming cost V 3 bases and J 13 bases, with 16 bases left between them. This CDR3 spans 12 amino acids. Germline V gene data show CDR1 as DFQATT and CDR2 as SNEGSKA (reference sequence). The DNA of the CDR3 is TGCAGTGCTAGGACCCTAGACAATGAGCAGTACTTC. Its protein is CSARTLDNEQYF.

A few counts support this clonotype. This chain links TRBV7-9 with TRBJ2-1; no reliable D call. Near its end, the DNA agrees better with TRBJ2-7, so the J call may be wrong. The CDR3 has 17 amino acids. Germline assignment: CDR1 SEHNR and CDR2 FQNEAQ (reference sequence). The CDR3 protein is CASSTHPTDRSYNEQYF. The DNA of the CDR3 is TGTGCCAGCAGCACCCACCCGACCGACCGCTCCTACAATGAGCAGTACTTC.

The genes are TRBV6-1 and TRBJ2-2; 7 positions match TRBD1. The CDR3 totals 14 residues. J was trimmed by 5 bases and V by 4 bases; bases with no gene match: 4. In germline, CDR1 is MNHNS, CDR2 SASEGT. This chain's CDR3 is CASSVEGATGELFF. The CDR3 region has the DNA TGTGCCAGCAGTGTTGAGGGGGCGACCGGGGAGCTGTTTTTT.